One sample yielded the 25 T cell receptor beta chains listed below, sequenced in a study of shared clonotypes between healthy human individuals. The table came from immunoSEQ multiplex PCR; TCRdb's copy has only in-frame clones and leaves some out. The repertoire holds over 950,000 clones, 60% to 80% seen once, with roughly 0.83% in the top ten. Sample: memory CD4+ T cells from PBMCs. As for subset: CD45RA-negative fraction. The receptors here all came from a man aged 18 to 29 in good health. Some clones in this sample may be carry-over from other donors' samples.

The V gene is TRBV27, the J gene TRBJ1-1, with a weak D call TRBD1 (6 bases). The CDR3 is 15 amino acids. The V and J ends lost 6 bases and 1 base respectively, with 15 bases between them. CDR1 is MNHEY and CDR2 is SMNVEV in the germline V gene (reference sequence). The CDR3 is CASRVYRAGNTEAFF. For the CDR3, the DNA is TGTGCCAGCAGGGTTTACAGGGCGGGGAACACTGAAGCTTTCTTT.

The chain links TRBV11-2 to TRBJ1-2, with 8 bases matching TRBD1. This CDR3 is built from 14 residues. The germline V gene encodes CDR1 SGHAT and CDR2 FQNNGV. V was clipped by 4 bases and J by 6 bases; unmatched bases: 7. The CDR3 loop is CASSSLLDRDGYTF. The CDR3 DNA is TGTGCCAGCAGCTCTCTGTTGGACAGGGATGGCTACACCTTC. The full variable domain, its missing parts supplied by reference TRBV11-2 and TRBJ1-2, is EAGVAQSPRYKIIEKRQSVAFWCNPISGHATLYWYQQILGQGPKLLIQFQNNGVVDDSQLPKDRFSAERLKGVDSTLKIQPAKLEDSAVYLCASSSLLDRDGYTFGSGTRLTVV.

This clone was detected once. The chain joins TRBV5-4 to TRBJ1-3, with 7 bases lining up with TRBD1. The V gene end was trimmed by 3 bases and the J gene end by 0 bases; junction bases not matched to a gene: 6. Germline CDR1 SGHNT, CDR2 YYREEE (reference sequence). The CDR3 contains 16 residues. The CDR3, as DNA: TGTGCCAGCAGCTCCGGACAGGAACGCTCTGGAAACACCATATATTTT. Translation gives CASSSGQERSGNTIYF.

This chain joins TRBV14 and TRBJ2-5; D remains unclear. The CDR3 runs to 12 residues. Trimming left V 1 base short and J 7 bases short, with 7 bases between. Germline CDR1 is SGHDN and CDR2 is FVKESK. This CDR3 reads CASSQGRATQYF. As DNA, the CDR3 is TGTGCCAGCAGCCAAGGGCGAGCGACCCAGTACTTC.

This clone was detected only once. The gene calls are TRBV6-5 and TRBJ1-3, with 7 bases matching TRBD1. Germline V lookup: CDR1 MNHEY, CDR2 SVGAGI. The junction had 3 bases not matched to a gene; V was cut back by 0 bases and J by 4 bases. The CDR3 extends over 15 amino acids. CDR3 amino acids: CASSYSTGRGNTIYF. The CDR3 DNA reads TGTGCCAGCAGTTACTCGACAGGGAGGGGAAACACCATATATTTT.

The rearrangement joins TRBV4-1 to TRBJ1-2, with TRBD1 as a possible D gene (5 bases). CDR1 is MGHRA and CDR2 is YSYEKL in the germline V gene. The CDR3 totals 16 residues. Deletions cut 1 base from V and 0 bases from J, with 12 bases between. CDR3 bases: TGCGCCAGCAGCCAAGGGGGCCAGATCCCTAACTATGGCTACACCTTC. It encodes CASSQGGQIPNYGYTF.

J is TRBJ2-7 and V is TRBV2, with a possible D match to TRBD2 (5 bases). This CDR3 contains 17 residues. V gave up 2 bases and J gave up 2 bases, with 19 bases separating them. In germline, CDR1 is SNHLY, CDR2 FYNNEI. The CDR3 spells CASSETPRAFLTYEQYF. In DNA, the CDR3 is TGTGCCAGCAGTGAAACCCCGAGGGCCTTCTTAACCTACGAGCAGTACTTC.

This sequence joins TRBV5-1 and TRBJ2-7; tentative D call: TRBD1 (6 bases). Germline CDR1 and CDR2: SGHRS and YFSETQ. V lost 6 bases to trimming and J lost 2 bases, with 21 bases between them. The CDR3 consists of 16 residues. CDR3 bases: TGCGCCAGCACACCTATAGGGACACCGGGTCCCTACGAGCAGTACTTC. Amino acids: CASTPIGTPGPYEQYF.

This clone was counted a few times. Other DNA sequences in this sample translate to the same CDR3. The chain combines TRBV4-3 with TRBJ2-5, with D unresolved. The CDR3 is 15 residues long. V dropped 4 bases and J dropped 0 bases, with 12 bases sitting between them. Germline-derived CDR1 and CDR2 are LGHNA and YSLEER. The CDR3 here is CASSRGLGYQETQYF. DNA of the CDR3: TGCGCCAGCAGCCGCGGTCTAGGGTACCAAGAGACCCAGTACTTC.

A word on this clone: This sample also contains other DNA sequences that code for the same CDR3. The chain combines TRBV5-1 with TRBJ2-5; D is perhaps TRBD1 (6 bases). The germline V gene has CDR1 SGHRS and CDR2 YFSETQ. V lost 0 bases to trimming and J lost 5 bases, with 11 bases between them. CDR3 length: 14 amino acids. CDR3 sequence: CASSLAGQQETQYF. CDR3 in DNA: TGCGCCAGCAGCTTGGCAGGACAGCAGGAGACCCAGTACTTC.

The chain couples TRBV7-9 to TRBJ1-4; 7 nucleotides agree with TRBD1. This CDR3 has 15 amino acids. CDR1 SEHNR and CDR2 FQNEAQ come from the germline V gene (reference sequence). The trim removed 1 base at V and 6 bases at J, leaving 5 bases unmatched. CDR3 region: CASSLVQGNDEKLFF. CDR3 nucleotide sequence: TGTGCCAGCAGCTTAGTACAGGGGAACGATGAAAAACTGTTTTTT.

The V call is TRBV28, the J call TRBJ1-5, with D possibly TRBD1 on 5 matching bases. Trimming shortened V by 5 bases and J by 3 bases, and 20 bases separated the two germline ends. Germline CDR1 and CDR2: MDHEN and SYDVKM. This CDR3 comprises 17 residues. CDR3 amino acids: CASSRRGHRVSNQPQHF. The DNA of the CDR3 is TGTGCCAGCAGTCGACGAGGACACCGTGTTTCCAATCAGCCCCAGCATTTT.

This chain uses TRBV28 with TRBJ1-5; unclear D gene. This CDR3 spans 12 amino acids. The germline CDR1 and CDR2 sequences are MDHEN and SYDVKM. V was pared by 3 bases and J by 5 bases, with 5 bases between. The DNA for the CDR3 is TGTGCCAGCAGTTTGCCCGATCAGCCCCAGCATTTT. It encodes CASSLPDQPQHF.

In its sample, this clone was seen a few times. The CDR3: CASSLNRGGTEAFF. The CDR3 DNA follows: TGTGCCAGTAGCCTTAACAGGGGTGGCACTGAAGCTTTCTTT. The chain combines TRBV19 with TRBJ1-1; 7 nucleotides agree with TRBD1. Germline-derived CDR1 and CDR2 are LNHDA and SQIVND (reference sequence). This CDR3 region has 14 residues. V lost 6 bases to trimming and J lost 4 bases; unmatched junction nucleotides: 8.

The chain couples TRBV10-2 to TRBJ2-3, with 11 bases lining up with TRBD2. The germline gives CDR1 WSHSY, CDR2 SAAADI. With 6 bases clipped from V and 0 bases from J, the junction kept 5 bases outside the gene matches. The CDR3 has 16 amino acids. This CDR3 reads CASRIWTSGSTDTQYF. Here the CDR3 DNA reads TGCGCCAGCAGAATATGGACTAGCGGGAGCACAGATACGCAGTATTTT.

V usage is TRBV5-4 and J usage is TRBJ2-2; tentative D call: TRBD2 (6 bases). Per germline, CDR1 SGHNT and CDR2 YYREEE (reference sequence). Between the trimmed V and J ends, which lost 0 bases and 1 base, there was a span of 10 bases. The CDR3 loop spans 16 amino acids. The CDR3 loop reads CASSLAFSGNTGELFF. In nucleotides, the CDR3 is TGTGCCAGCAGCTTGGCTTTTAGCGGGAACACCGGGGAGCTGTTTTTT.

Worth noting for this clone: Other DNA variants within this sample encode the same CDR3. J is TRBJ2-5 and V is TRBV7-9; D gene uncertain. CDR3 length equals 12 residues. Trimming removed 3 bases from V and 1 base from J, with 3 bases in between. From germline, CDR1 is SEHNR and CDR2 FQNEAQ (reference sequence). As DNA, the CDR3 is TGTGCCAGCAGCTTGCTCCAAGAGACCCAGTACTTC. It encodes CASSLLQETQYF.

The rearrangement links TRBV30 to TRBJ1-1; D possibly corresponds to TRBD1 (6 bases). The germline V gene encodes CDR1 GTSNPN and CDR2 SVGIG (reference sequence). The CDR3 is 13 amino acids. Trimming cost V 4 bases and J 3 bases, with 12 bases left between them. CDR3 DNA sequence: TGTGCCTGGACACAGGGTTTGGACACTGAAGCTTTCTTT. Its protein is CAWTQGLDTEAFF.

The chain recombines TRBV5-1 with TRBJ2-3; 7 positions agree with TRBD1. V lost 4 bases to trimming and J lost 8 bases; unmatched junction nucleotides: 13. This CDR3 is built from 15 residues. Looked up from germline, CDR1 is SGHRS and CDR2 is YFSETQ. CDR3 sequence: CASSGTTGNQGTQYF. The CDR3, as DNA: TGCGCCAGCAGCGGAACGACAGGGAACCAGGGTACGCAGTATTTT. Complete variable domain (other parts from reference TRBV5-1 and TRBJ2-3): KAGVTQTPRYLIKTRGQQVTLSCSPISGHRSVSWYQQTPGQGLQFLFEYFSETQRNKGNFPGRFSGRQFSNSRSEMNVSTLELGDSALYLCASSGTTGNQGTQYFGPGTRLTVL.

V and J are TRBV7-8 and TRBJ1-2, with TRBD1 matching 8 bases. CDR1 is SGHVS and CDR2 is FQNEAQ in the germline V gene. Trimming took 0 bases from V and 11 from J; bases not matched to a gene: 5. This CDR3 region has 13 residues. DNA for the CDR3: TGTGCCAGCAGCTTAGCTGGCAGGGGGCCATACACCTTC. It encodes CASSLAGRGPYTF.

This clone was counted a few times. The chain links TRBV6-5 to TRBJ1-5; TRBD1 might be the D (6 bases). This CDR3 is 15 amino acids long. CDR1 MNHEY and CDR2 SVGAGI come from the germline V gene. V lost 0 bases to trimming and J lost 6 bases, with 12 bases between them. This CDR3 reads CASSYSYQDSQPQHF. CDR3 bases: TGTGCCAGCAGTTACTCGTATCAGGACAGTCAGCCCCAGCATTTT.

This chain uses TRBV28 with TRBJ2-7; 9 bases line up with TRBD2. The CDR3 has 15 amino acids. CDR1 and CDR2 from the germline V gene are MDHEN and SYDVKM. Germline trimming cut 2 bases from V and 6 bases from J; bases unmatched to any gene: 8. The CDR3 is CASSLVGLASPEQYF. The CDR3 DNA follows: TGTGCCAGCAGTTTAGTAGGACTAGCGTCTCCCGAGCAGTACTTC. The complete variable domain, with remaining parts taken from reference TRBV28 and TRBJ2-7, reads DVKVTQSSRYLVKRTGEKVFLECVQDMDHENMFWYRQDPGLGLRLIYFSYDVKMKEKGDIPEGYSVSREKKERFSLILESASTNQTSMYLCASSLVGLASPEQYFGPGTRLTVT.

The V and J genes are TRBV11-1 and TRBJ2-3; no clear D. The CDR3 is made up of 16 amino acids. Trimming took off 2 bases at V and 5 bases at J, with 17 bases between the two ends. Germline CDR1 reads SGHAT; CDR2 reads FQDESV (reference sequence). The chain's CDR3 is CASSLQAGTPQDTQYF. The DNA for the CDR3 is TGTGCCAGCAGCTTACAAGCAGGAACCCCACAAGATACGCAGTATTTT.

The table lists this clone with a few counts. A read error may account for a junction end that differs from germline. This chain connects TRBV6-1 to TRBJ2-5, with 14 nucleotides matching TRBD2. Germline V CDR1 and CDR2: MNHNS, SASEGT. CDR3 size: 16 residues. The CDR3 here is CAISESGTSGRETQYF. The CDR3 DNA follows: TGTGCCATCAGTGAGTCGGGGACTAGCGGGAGAGAGACCCAGTACTTC.

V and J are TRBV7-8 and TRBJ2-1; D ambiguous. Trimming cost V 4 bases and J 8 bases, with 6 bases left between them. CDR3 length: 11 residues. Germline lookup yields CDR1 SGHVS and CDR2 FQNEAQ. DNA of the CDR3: TGTGCCAGCAGCTCAAGGGATGAGCAGTTCTTC. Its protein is CASSSRDEQFF.